Sequencing of this T cell receptor beta chain was carried out in a study of cytomegalovirus exposure and HLA in healthy donors. Researchers ran the PCR with 60 Vbeta and 13 Jbeta primers. Sequencing used immunoSEQ multiplex PCR; TCRdb keeps in-frame clones, though not all of them. The data contain approximately 100,000 clones, under 85% of them singletons. This CDR3 comprises 12 residues. V is TRBV21-1 and J is TRBJ2-3; whether TRBD2, the table's D call, matches the DNA was not checked. TRBV21-1 is marked as a pseudogene. Sequencing used PBMCs. This receptor was identified in a woman aged 45 to 65 in good health and CMV-seropositive. The CDR3 is CASSPFRDTQYF. CDR3 in DNA: TGTGCCAGCAGCCCTTTTAGAGATACGCAGTATTTT.